Sequencing of this T cell receptor (beta chain) was carried out in a study of identical twins. This clonotype showed up many times. Its antigen is not known. From the 5' RACE reads, TCRdb called clonotypes with MiXCR, one entry per CDR3 protein. The data contain approximately 680,000 distinct CDR3 sequences, under 8.5% of them singletons. Findings and limits, study-wide: Beta out-of-frame sequences displayed a weaker excess of sharing between twins. High-abundance cord blood beta clonotypes had fewer insertions; memory repertoires showed none. Findings came from cross-sectional statistics, without long-term follow-up of donors.

Germline values: CDR1 MDHEN, CDR2 SYDVKM. Losses at the gene ends were 5 bases for V and 3 bases for J; bases not matched to a gene: 8. The CDR3 is 15 residues long. This same sample was also part of a study on yellow fever vaccine responses in identical twins. Turning to that study: Vaccine-induced T cell responses in twins were reportedly observed to appear partly convergent, partly personalized.

The TCR comes from a woman between 18 and 30 years old in good health. This chain connects TRBV28 to TRBJ2-7; 9 bases map to TRBD1. Specimen: PBMCs. CDR3 nucleotide sequence: TGTGCCAGCAGTCAACCGACGGGACAGGGCTACGAGCAGTACGTC. Translating gives CASSQPTGQGYEQYV.